This T cell receptor (beta chain) was found in a study of T cell changes during pregnancy in multiple sclerosis. Sequencing was performed with immunoSEQ multiplex PCR; in TCRdb, only in-frame clones are kept and a portion is missing. Here the sample spans approximately 63,000 clones, 91% being singletons. The receptor was isolated from a female donor in good health, enrolled as a control in a pregnancy study. The source material was peripheral blood, sampled in the third trimester of pregnancy.

The CDR3 spells CASSQGLAGEETQYF. The CDR3 nucleotides read TGTGCCAGCAGCCAGGGACTAGCGGGAGAAGAGACCCAGTACTTC. This chain links TRBV14 with TRBJ2-5; 14 bases are a match to TRBD2. The length of the CDR3 is 15 residues. The junction had 0 bases not matched to a gene; V was cut back by 3 bases and J by 3 bases. The V gene's germline CDR1 is SGHDN and CDR2 FVKESK.